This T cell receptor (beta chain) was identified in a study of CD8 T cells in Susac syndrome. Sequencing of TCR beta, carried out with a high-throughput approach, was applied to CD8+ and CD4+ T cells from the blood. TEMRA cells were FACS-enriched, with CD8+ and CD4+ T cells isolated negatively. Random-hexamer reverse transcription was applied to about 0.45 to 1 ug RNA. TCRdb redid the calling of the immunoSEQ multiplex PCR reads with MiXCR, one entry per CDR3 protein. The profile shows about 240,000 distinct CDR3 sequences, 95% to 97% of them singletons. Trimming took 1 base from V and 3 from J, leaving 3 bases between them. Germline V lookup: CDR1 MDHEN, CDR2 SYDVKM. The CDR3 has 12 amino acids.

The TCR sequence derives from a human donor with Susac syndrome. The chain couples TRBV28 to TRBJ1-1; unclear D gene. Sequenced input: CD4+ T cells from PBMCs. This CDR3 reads CASSLSYTEAFF. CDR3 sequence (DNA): TGTGCCAGCAGTTTATCGTACACTGAAGCTTTCTTT. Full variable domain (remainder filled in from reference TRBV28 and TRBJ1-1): DVKVTQSSRYLVKRTGEKVFLECVQDMDHENMFWYRQDPGLGLRLIYFSYDVKMKEKGDIPEGYSVSREKKERFSLILESASTNQTSMYLCASSLSYTEAFFGQGTRLTVV.